A selection of T cell receptor beta chains follows, all from one sample in a study of cytomegalovirus exposure and HLA in healthy donors. Data came from immunoSEQ multiplex PCR; TCRdb stores just in-frame clones and leaves some out. Of approximately 200,000 clones listed, about 90% are singletons. Sequenced: PBMCs. These receptors originate from a woman younger than 30 in good health and CMV-seronegative. The CDR3 runs from the conserved cysteine through the conserved F or W. A D gene is named only where the DNA matches it firmly. Only some rows state a clone size, as once, few, many or a class for expanded clones.

TRBJ1-1,13,TRBV5-4,-,-,CASSYNAGTEAFF,TGTGCCAGCAGCTACAACGCGGGCACTGAAGCTTTCTTT
TRBJ1-3,15,TRBV5-1,-,TRBD1,CASTQDRNSGNTIYF,TGCGCCAGCACCCAGGACAGGAACTCTGGAAACACCATATATTTT
TRBJ2-7,15,TRBV13,once,TRBD1,CASSLGQTSSYEQYF,TGTGCCAGCAGCTTGGGACAGACGTCCTCCTACGAGCAGTACTTC
TRBJ2-3,16,TRBV4-3,-,TRBD2,CASSQGLAGVTDTQYF,TGCGCCAGCAGCCAAGGCTTAGCGGGAGTGACAGATACGCAGTATTTT
TRBJ2-7,17,TRBV11-2,-,TRBD2,CASSLTNSRTSAYEQYF,TGTGCCAGCAGCTTAACTAATAGCAGGACTAGCGCCTACGAGCAGTACTTC
TRBJ2-7,16,TRBV6-6,-,-,CASSYPFDRSDYEQYF,TGTGCCAGCAGTTACCCCTTCGACAGGAGTGATTACGAGCAGTACTTC
TRBJ1-3,17,TRBV28,-,TRBD1,CASTPPGQGYSGNTIYF,TGTGCCAGCACCCCACCGGGACAGGGGTACTCTGGAAACACCATATATTTT
TRBJ2-5,17,TRBV7-2,-,TRBD1,CASSSLLLQGMRETQYF,TGTGCCAGCAGCTCCTTACTCCTACAGGGGATGAGGGAGACCCAGTACTTC
TRBJ2-3,15,TRBV11-2,-,TRBD1,CASSRTGFGTDTQYF,TGTGCCAGCAGTCGGACAGGGTTCGGCACAGATACGCAGTATTTT
TRBJ1-3,14,TRBV7-9,once,-,CASSLGDSGNTIYF,TGTGCCAGCAGCTTAGGGGACTCCGGAAACACCATATATTTT
TRBJ1-1,16,TRBV27,-,TRBD1,CASRRGQESLNTEAFF,TGTGCCAGCAGGCGTGGACAGGAGTCACTGAACACTGAAGCTTTCTTT
TRBJ2-3,17,TRBV9,-,-,CASSVDLRRRSTDTQYF,TGTGCCAGCAGCGTAGACTTACGGAGACGTAGCACAGATACGCAGTATTTT
TRBJ2-3,15,TRBV5-1,-,TRBD2,CASSFGLAGINTQYF,TGCGCCAGCAGCTTCGGACTAGCGGGAATCAATACGCAGTATTTT
TRBJ2-3,16,TRBV19,-,TRBD2,CASKVTSGRARDTQYF,TGTGCCAGTAAAGTGACTAGCGGGAGGGCCCGGGATACGCAGTATTTT
TRBJ2-5,17,TRBV5-1,-,TRBD1,CASSLGTSGTGWETQYF,TGCGCCAGCAGCTTGGGGACTTCCGGGACAGGGTGGGAGACCCAGTACTTC
TRBJ1-1,14,TRBV29-1,-,-,CSVEWAGWGTEAFF,TGCAGCGTTGAGTGGGCAGGGTGGGGCACTGAAGCTTTCTTT
TRBJ2-1,13,TRBV11-3,-,TRBD2,CASSPLAGGRQFF,TGTGCCAGCAGCCCCCTGGCGGGAGGGCGCCAGTTCTTC